Presented here are 27 T cell receptor beta chains from one specimen sequenced in a study of CD8 T cells in ankylosing spondylitis. One entry per CDR3 protein results from TCRdb running MiXCR on the 5' RACE reads. The sample carries a few hundred thousand distinct CDR3 sequences, about 10% recorded once. Sequencing used blood, either unsorted or a sorted T cell fraction (not recorded which). The receptors shown here come from a male donor with ankylosing spondylitis or in good health (not recorded which).

This clonotype was observed a few times. This chain's CDR3 is CASSASFGSYEQYF. The CDR3 DNA reads TGTGCCAGCAGCGCCTCTTTCGGCTCCTACGAGCAGTACTTC. This rearrangement joins TRBV5-6 to TRBJ2-7, with D unresolved. Germline CDR1 reads SGHDT; CDR2 reads YYEEEE. This CDR3 is 14 amino acids long. The V end was cut by 4 bases, the J end by 0 bases, with 11 bases between. Together with reference TRBV5-6 and TRBJ2-7, the CDR3 gives the full variable domain: DAGVTQSPTHLIKTRGQQVTLRCSPKSGHDTVSWYQQALGQGPQFIFQYYEEEERQRGNFPDRFSGHQFPNYSSELNVNALLLGDSALYLCASSASFGSYEQYFGPGTRLTVT.

This rearrangement joins TRBV6-1 to TRBJ2-1, with D perhaps matching TRBD2 (6 bases). Trimming left V 6 bases short and J 5 bases short, with 14 bases between. CDR1 and CDR2 from the germline V gene are MNHNS and SASEGT. This CDR3 has 14 residues. The CDR3 nucleotides read TGTGCCAGCAGGGGTATACGGGGGAACAATGAGCAGTTCTTC. As protein: CASRGIRGNNEQFF.

The sample holds a few counts of this clonotype. The gene calls are TRBV20-1 and TRBJ2-3; D tentatively reads TRBD1 or TRBD2 (5 bases each). The CDR3 runs to 14 residues. V was clipped by 3 bases and J by 3 bases, with 13 bases between them. The germline gives CDR1 DFQATT, CDR2 SNEGSKA (reference sequence). The CDR3 reads CSASRDHRTDTQYF. CDR3 in DNA: TGCAGTGCTAGTAGGGACCATCGGACAGATACGCAGTATTTT.

This clonotype was recorded many times. This sequence joins TRBV20-1 and TRBJ2-7; TRBD2 matches at 10 bases. The germline V gene has CDR1 DFQATT and CDR2 SNEGSKA (reference sequence). With V trimmed by 2 bases and J by 2 bases, 12 bases remained unmatched. This CDR3 has 17 residues. The CDR3, as DNA: TGCAGTGCTAGATTACCGGGACTAGCGTTTGGGGCCTACGAGCAGTACTTC. It codes for CSARLPGLAFGAYEQYF.

This clonotype was counted many times. The rearrangement links TRBV3-1 to TRBJ1-4, with a possible D match to TRBD1 (5 bases). V was trimmed by 0 bases and J by 8 bases, leaving 16 bases between them. CDR3 length: 16 residues. Germline V gene data show CDR1 as LGHDT and CDR2 as YNNKEL (reference sequence). CDR3 residues: CASSQETGLRGEKLFF. In DNA form, the CDR3 reads TGTGCCAGCAGCCAAGAGACGGGACTCCGGGGCGAAAAACTGTTTTTT.

This clonotype was observed many times. The gene calls are TRBV5-5 and TRBJ1-5, with unresolved D. The CDR3 length is 13 residues. In germline, CDR1 is SGHKS, CDR2 YYEKEE (reference sequence). Trimming stripped 0 bases from V and 4 bases from J, with 5 bases between. CDR3 coding DNA: TGTGCCAGCAGCTTGGGCCTTAATCAGCCCCAGCATTTT. Its protein is CASSLGLNQPQHF.

This clonotype was counted at least ten times. V and J are TRBV12-3 or TRBV12-4 and TRBJ2-2; tentatively, D is TRBD1 or TRBD2 (5 bases each). Trimming took 7 bases from V and 2 from J, leaving 14 bases between them. The CDR3 spans 15 residues. CDR3 in amino acids: CASNPRGTNTGELFF. The CDR3 nucleotides read TGTGCCAGCAATCCCCGGGGCACCAACACCGGGGAGCTGTTTTTT.

As DNA, the CDR3 is TGCAGCGTTGACGCGGGAGAGGGTCAGCCCCAGCATTTT. Translating gives CSVDAGEGQPQHF. The rearrangement joins TRBV29-1 to TRBJ1-5; D is unresolved. This CDR3 comprises 13 residues. Germline V gives CDR1 SQVTM, CDR2 ANQGSEA. The V end lost 3 bases, the J end lost 6 bases, and 12 bases lay between the germline ends.

This clonotype was recorded many times. The chain couples TRBV10-3 to TRBJ2-2, with D maybe TRBD2 (6 bases). The CDR3 length is 17 residues. The V and J ends lost 1 base and 0 bases respectively, with 12 bases between them. Germline loops: CDR1 ENHRY, CDR2 SYGVKD. The CDR3 region has the DNA TGTGCCATCAGTGAGTTGTCCCTAGCGACGAACACCGGGGAGCTGTTTTTT. Encoded protein: CAISELSLATNTGELFF.

This clonotype was detected many times. This chain links TRBV20-1 with TRBJ2-1, with 8 bases fitting TRBD1. Germline CDR1 and CDR2: DFQATT and SNEGSKA (reference sequence). The CDR3 spans 16 residues. V shed 3 bases and J 4 bases; nucleotides not matched to a gene: 11. The CDR3 loop reads CSASSDRAINYNEQFF. In DNA, the CDR3 is TGCAGTGCTAGTTCGGACAGGGCTATAAATTACAATGAGCAGTTCTTC.

This clonotype has only a few counts. The rearrangement links TRBV19 to TRBJ2-1, with 8 nucleotides matching TRBD2. The CDR3 covers 16 residues. From germline, CDR1 is LNHDA and CDR2 SQIVND (reference sequence). V was clipped by 4 bases and J by 4 bases; unmatched bases: 9. For the CDR3, the DNA is TGTGCCAGTAGTAGGAGCGGGAGAACCACGTACAATGAGCAGTTCTTC. Translation gives CASSRSGRTTYNEQFF.

This clonotype appeared a few times. The CDR3 is CASSFFVGGYGYTF. The CDR3 DNA is TGTGCCAGCAGCTTTTTTGTTGGCGGCTATGGCTACACCTTC. The V and J genes are TRBV7-3 and TRBJ1-2; no definite D call. CDR1 is SGHTA, CDR2 FQGTGA, per germline. The CDR3 totals 14 residues. The V end was cut by 3 bases, the J end by 4 bases, with 12 bases between.

In this sample, this clonotype turned up many times. The chain carries TRBV12-3 or TRBV12-4 and TRBJ1-3, with 11 bases identical to TRBD1. The CDR3 totals 15 residues. J was trimmed by 4 bases and V by 6 bases; bases with no gene match: 5. Written as DNA, the CDR3 is TGTGCCAGCAGGCGGACAGGGGGCGAAGGAAACACCATATATTTT. Translated, it gives CASRRTGGEGNTIYF.

The chain employs TRBV5-1 and TRBJ2-5; TRBD2 is a possible D gene (6 bases). The V and J ends lost 9 bases and 7 bases respectively, with 16 bases between them. Per the germline V gene, CDR1 is SGHRS and CDR2 is YFSETQ. The CDR3 covers 12 residues. Here the CDR3 reads CAISRRERTQYF. DNA for the CDR3: TGCGCCATCTCCCGACGGGAGCGGACCCAGTACTTC. Variable domain in full (rest from reference TRBV5-1 and TRBJ2-5): KAGVTQTPRYLIKTRGQQVTLSCSPISGHRSVSWYQQTPGQGLQFLFEYFSETQRNKGNFPGRFSGRQFSNSRSEMNVSTLELGDSALYLCAISRRERTQYFGPGTRLLVL.

This clonotype was counted ten times or more. V and J are TRBV9 and TRBJ2-7; D is unresolved. This CDR3 has 15 residues. Deletions cut 4 bases from V and 6 bases from J, with 20 bases between. Germline V gene data show CDR1 as SGDLS and CDR2 as YYNGEE. CDR3 DNA sequence: TGTGCCAGCAGCCCACCGGCCAACCTGGCCTCCGAGCAGTACTTC. Translating gives CASSPPANLASEQYF.

This clonotype was counted ten times or more. The chain has TRBV5-1 and TRBJ2-3, with 13 bases matching TRBD2. Germline V CDR1 and CDR2: SGHRS, YFSETQ. The CDR3 runs to 17 residues. The junction had 6 bases not matched to a gene; V was cut back by 3 bases and J by 2 bases. CDR3 sequence (DNA): TGCGCCAGCAGCTGGGGGACTAGCGGGGACTTCACAGATACGCAGTATTTT. Translating gives CASSWGTSGDFTDTQYF.

J is TRBJ2-5 and V is TRBV20-1; a weak D match, TRBD2 (6 bases). V shed 2 bases and J shed 5 bases, with 12 bases lying between them. The CDR3 runs 13 residues. Germline V gives CDR1 DFQATT, CDR2 SNEGSKA (reference sequence). The CDR3 reads CSARPRGWETQYF. The CDR3 DNA is TGCAGTGCTAGACCTCGGGGGTGGGAGACCCAGTACTTC.

The V gene is TRBV9, the J gene TRBJ2-7, with 7 positions matching TRBD2. This CDR3 is built from 14 residues. Germline-derived CDR1 and CDR2 are SGDLS and YYNGEE. V lost 2 bases and J lost 3; bases outside the gene matches: 5. In DNA, the CDR3 is TGTGCCAGCAGCGTGAGCGGGGAGAACTACGAGCAGTACTTC. It specifies CASSVSGENYEQYF.

This clonotype was counted at least ten times. The V and J genes are TRBV5-1 and TRBJ2-7, with D perhaps TRBD1 (5 bases). Germline CDR1 and CDR2: SGHRS and YFSETQ. This CDR3 comprises 13 residues. Trimming removed 4 bases at V and 3 bases at J, with 11 bases between. In DNA, the CDR3 is TGCGCCAGCAGCCCCGACAGATACTACGAGCAGTACTTC. Translation: CASSPDRYYEQYF.

This clonotype was detected many times. J is TRBJ2-5 and V is TRBV20-1, with D tentatively TRBD1 (6 bases). The CDR3 length is 11 residues. With 5 bases removed from V and 5 bases from J, the gap between germline ends came to 9 bases. The germline V gene has CDR1 DFQATT and CDR2 SNEGSKA (reference sequence). Written as DNA, the CDR3 is TGCAGTGCTGACAGGACGGAGACCCAGTACTTC. It specifies CSADRTETQYF.

The chain has TRBV19 and TRBJ1-1; D uncertain. Trimming shortened V by 1 base and J by 3 bases, and 9 bases separated the two germline ends. Germline V gene sequence: CDR1 LNHDA, CDR2 SQIVND (reference sequence). This CDR3 region has 14 residues. The CDR3 sequence: CASSIAGGDTEAFF. CDR3 nucleotides: TGTGCCAGTAGTATAGCGGGCGGAGACACTGAAGCTTTCTTT. Full variable domain (remainder filled in from reference TRBV19 and TRBJ1-1): DGGITQSPKYLFRKEGQNVTLSCEQNLNHDAMYWYRQDPGQGLRLIYYSQIVNDFQKGDIAEGYSVSREKKESFPLTVTSAQKNPTAFYLCASSIAGGDTEAFFGQGTRLTVV.

This clonotype was seen at least ten times. The chain uses TRBV7-6 and TRBJ2-1; D is tentatively TRBD1 or TRBD2 (5 bases each). This CDR3 region has 14 residues. Per germline, CDR1 SGHVS and CDR2 FNYEAQ. The V end lost 5 bases, the J end lost 9 bases, and 17 bases lay between the germline ends. The CDR3 loop is CASSPRDQGAEQFF. The DNA for the CDR3 is TGTGCCAGCAGCCCCCGGGACCAGGGAGCTGAGCAGTTCTTC.

This rearrangement joins TRBV6-1 to TRBJ2-5; 7 positions agree with TRBD2. Trimming cost V 6 bases and J 7 bases; bases outside gene matches: 11. The CDR3 runs 14 residues. Germline-derived CDR1 and CDR2 are MNHNS and SASEGT. As DNA, the CDR3 is TGTGCCAGCAGAGCGGGACTTCAGGGTAGGACCCAGTACTTC. It yields the protein CASRAGLQGRTQYF.

Ten or more counts support this clonotype. The CDR3 loop is CASSPKLAGGGNEQFF. The CDR3, as DNA: TGTGCCAGCAGCCCTAAACTAGCGGGAGGGGGTAATGAGCAGTTCTTC. The chain couples TRBV9 to TRBJ2-1; 13 positions agree with TRBD2. The trim removed 4 bases at V and 7 bases at J, leaving 8 bases unmatched. The germline gives CDR1 SGDLS, CDR2 YYNGEE. The CDR3 is 16 amino acids.

This clonotype was seen at least ten times. This sequence joins TRBV12-3 or TRBV12-4 and TRBJ1-5; no clear D gene. The CDR3 has 15 amino acids. V lost 5 bases and J lost 3, with 14 bases in between. CDR3 coding DNA: TGTGCCAGCAGTAGCCCGTGGGAGTCCAATCAGCCCCAGCATTTT. It encodes CASSSPWESNQPQHF.

A few counts support this clonotype. The chain couples TRBV12-2 to TRBJ1-5. TRBV12-2 is given as a pseudogene. The CDR3 consists of 16 residues. The CDR3 region has the DNA TGTGCAAGGAAGGTTGGGAATGCGAAAGGCAATCAGCCCCAGCATTTT. Translated, it gives CARKVGNAKGNQPQHF.

V and J are TRBV29-1 and TRBJ1-1, with unresolved D. Trimming took off 6 bases at V and 1 base at J, with 9 bases between the two ends. This CDR3 spans 12 amino acids. Germline values: CDR1 SQVTM, CDR2 ANQGSEA. This chain's CDR3 is CSVDRSNTEAFF. The DNA of the CDR3 is TGCAGCGTCGACCGCTCGAACACTGAAGCTTTCTTT.